This T cell receptor beta chain comes out of a study of shared clonotypes between healthy human individuals. The V end was cut by 2 bases, the J end by 7 bases, with 11 bases between. The CDR3 runs 13 residues. Germline assignment: CDR1 SQVTM and CDR2 ANQGSEA. Profiled with immunoSEQ multiplex PCR; TCRdb holds only in-frame clones, not every one. Here the sample spans approximately 2,300,000 clones, around 92% being singletons. This rearrangement joins TRBV29-1 to TRBJ1-4; no clear D gene. This sequence originates from a man aged 18 to 35 in good health. Some clones in this sample may be carry-over from other donors' samples. Sequenced sample: naive CD4+ T cells from PBMCs. Subset reported: CD45RA+ positively selected. CDR3 bases: TGCAGCGTTGAAATTAGGGAAACTGAAAAACTGTTTTTT. Its protein is CSVEIRETEKLFF.